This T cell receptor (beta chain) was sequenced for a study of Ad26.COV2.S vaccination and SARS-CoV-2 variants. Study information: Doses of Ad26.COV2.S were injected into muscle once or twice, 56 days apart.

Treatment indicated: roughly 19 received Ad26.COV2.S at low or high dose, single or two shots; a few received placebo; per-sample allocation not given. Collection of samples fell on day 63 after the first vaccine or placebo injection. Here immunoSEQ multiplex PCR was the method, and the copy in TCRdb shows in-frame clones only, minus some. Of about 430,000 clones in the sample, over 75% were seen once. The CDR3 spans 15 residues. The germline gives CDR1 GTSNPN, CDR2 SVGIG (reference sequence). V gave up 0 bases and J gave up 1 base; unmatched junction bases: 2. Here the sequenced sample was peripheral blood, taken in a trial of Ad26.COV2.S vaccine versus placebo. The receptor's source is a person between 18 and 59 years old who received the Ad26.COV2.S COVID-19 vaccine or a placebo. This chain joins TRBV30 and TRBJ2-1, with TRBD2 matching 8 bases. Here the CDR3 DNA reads TGTGCCTGGAGTGTACGGGGGGGGTCCTACAATGAGCAGTTCTTC. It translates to CAWSVRGGSYNEQFF. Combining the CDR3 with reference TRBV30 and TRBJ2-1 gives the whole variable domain SQTIHQWPATLVQPVGSPLSLECTVEGTSNPNLYWYRQAAGRGLQLLFYSVGIGQISSEVPQNLSASRPQDRQFILSSKKLLLSDSGFYLCAWSVRGGSYNEQFFGPGTRLTVL.